This T cell receptor beta chain was profiled in a study of shared clonotypes between healthy human individuals. For this clone: One end of the junction varies from germline; a read error may be responsible.

CDR1 is MNHNS, CDR2 SASEGT, per germline. This CDR3 is built from 17 residues. Deep-level assay runs were performed. Each PCR replicate from the sorted subsets contained 200 to 250 ng DNA, which is tens of thousands of T cell genomes. The repertoire was sequenced with immunoSEQ multiplex PCR; TCRdb's copy has only in-frame clones and lacks some. The table includes 2 million to 3 million clones, over 85% detected once. The receptor's source is a man between 18 and 29 years old in good health. Some clones in this sample may be carry-over from other donors' samples. The chain is built from TRBV6-1 and TRBJ2-5; 12 bases line up with TRBD2. The source material was naive CD4+ T cells from PBMCs. Subset described: CD45RA+ positively selected. The CDR3 protein is CASREASGRAWVETQYF. In DNA, the CDR3 is TGTGCCAGCAGGGAAGCTAGCGGGAGGGCCTGGGTGGAGACCCAGTACTTC.